This entry lists 17 T cell receptor beta chains sequenced from one sample in a study of blood T cell repertoires in COVID-19. Data came from immunoSEQ multiplex PCR; TCRdb stores just in-frame clones and leaves some out. The table records approximately 260,000 clones, roughly 80% of them present only once. Material for sequencing was peripheral blood. The origin of the receptors is a man between 60 and 75 years old who had recovered from COVID-19.

The J gene is TRBJ2-6, the V gene TRBV3-1 (or the pseudogene TRBV3-2); TRBD2 agrees at 10 bases. CDR1 is LGHDT and CDR2 is YNNKEL in the germline V gene (reference sequence). The V segment lost 1 base and the J segment 0 bases; nucleotides outside the gene matches: 9. The CDR3 length is 20 residues. The CDR3 DNA is TGTGCCAGCAGCCAAGGTCGCCCAGCTAGCGGGAGCTCTGGGGCCAACGTCCTGACTTTC. It specifies CASSQGRPASGSSGANVLTF.

This rearrangement joins TRBV6-5 to TRBJ1-2, with D perhaps TRBD1 (6 bases). The germline V gene has CDR1 MNHEY and CDR2 SVGAGI. The CDR3 spans 15 residues. Trimming stripped 2 bases from V and 2 bases from J, with 12 bases between. The chain's CDR3 is CASSYRPGVNYGYTF. Here the CDR3 DNA reads TGTGCCAGCAGTTACCGGCCAGGGGTGAACTATGGCTACACCTTC.

J is TRBJ1-1 and V is TRBV7-8; D perhaps matches TRBD1 (5 bases). CDR1 is SGHVS and CDR2 is FQNEAQ in the germline V gene. Trimming shortened V by 4 bases and J by 4 bases, and 10 bases separated the two germline ends. The CDR3 runs to 13 residues. The CDR3 bases are TGTGCCAGCAGCTCCGCCGGGGGCACTGAAGCTTTCTTT. This gives the protein CASSSAGGTEAFF.

The rearrangement links TRBV6-1 to TRBJ1-2, with TRBD1 matching over 10 bases. V gave up 5 bases and J gave up 7 bases; unmatched junction bases: 10. The CDR3 consists of 15 residues. Germline V gene data show CDR1 as MNHNS and CDR2 as SASEGT. CDR3 sequence reads: CASSTETGGAVGYTF. CDR3 bases: TGTGCCAGCAGTACTGAGACAGGGGGCGCGGTTGGCTACACCTTC.

The chain has TRBV5-8 and TRBJ1-1; D may be TRBD1 (5 bases). The V gene lost 1 base and the J gene lost 2 bases, with 24 bases spanning the gap. This CDR3 is 19 amino acids long. Per germline, CDR1 SGHTS and CDR2 YDEGEE. CDR3 bases: TGTGCCAGCAGCTTGTCCCCCCGGCGTGGAGGGACTGGTAACACTGAAGCTTTCTTT. Its protein is CASSLSPRRGGTGNTEAFF.

The chain has TRBV9 and TRBJ2-3; D remains unclear. The CDR3 consists of 13 residues. Trimming left V 6 bases short and J 6 bases short, with 14 bases between. Looked up from germline, CDR1 is SGDLS and CDR2 is YYNGEE. The chain's CDR3 is CASNLPPTDTQYF. CDR3 in DNA: TGTGCCAGCAACCTACCCCCCACCGATACGCAGTATTTT.

The chain combines TRBV27 with TRBJ2-1, with TRBD2 matching 14 bases. Germline V gene sequence: CDR1 MNHEY, CDR2 SMNVEV (reference sequence). CDR3 length: 17 residues. Germline trimming cut 3 bases from V and 6 bases from J; bases unmatched to any gene: 7. CDR3 protein: CASSFRLAGGQGNEQFF. CDR3 DNA: TGTGCCAGCAGTTTCAGACTAGCGGGGGGGCAGGGCAATGAGCAGTTCTTC.

The V call is TRBV7-2, the J call TRBJ1-2; no definite D call. The ends were cut back, 6 bases at V and 4 bases at J, with 6 bases in the middle. Germline CDR1 is SGHTA and CDR2 is FQGNSA. This CDR3 is 11 amino acids long. The CDR3, as DNA: TGTGCCAGCAGGCTACTCTATGGCTACACCTTC. This gives the protein CASRLLYGYTF. The complete variable domain, with remaining parts taken from reference TRBV7-2 and TRBJ1-2, reads GAGVSQSPSNKVTEKGKDVELRCDPISGHTALYWYRQSLGQGLEFLIYFQGNSAPDKSGLPSDRFSAERTGGSVSTLTIQRTQQEDSAVYLCASRLLYGYTFGSGTRLTVV.

V gene TRBV9 combines with J gene TRBJ2-3; no reliable D call. The V gene lost 7 bases and the J gene lost 3 bases, with 6 bases spanning the gap. The CDR3 sequence is 11 residues long. Germline CDR1 SGDLS, CDR2 YYNGEE. CDR3 sequence (DNA): TGTGCCAGCGGCCCTACAGATACGCAGTATTTT. Translation gives CASGPTDTQYF.

The chain combines TRBV19 with TRBJ1-3; D is unresolved. The V end lost 4 bases, the J end lost 0 bases, and 13 bases lay between the germline ends. The germline V gene encodes CDR1 LNHDA and CDR2 SQIVND (reference sequence). The CDR3 covers 16 residues. The CDR3, as DNA: TGTGCCAGTAGTACCAATAGGCGGAGCTCTGGAAACACCATATATTTT. Its protein product is CASSTNRRSSGNTIYF.

This chain joins TRBV30 and TRBJ2-7; TRBD1 agrees at 11 bases. V dropped 5 bases and J dropped 4; count of bases not matched to a gene: 10. There are 15 residues in the CDR3. The germline V gene encodes CDR1 GTSNPN and CDR2 SVGIG (reference sequence). The CDR3, as DNA: TGTGCCTGGGGGACAGGGGGTGCAATAGTATACGAGCAGTACTTC. It specifies CAWGTGGAIVYEQYF.

This chain joins TRBV7-9 and TRBJ1-3, with a tentative D call TRBD1 (6 bases). In germline, CDR1 is SEHNR, CDR2 FQNEAQ (reference sequence). Trimming removed 2 bases at V and 0 bases at J, with 11 bases between. CDR3 length equals 16 residues. DNA for the CDR3: TGTGCCAGCAGCTTAATTGGACAGACCTCTGGAAACACCATATATTTT. As protein: CASSLIGQTSGNTIYF.

The table lists this clone with a count of one. J is TRBJ1-2 and V is TRBV28, with D perhaps matching TRBD1 (5 bases). Germline CDR1 MDHEN, CDR2 SYDVKM. V was trimmed by 1 base and J by 7 bases, leaving 16 bases between them. This CDR3 is built from 15 residues. The CDR3: CASSLSWGVNAGYTF. The CDR3 DNA is TGTGCCAGCAGTTTATCATGGGGGGTTAATGCTGGCTACACCTTC.

This clone was found a few times. The chain has TRBV5-1 and TRBJ2-1; 10 bases fit TRBD2. The CDR3 is made up of 15 amino acids. The germline V gene has CDR1 SGHRS and CDR2 YFSETQ. V lost 4 bases to trimming and J lost 9 bases; unmatched junction nucleotides: 10. CDR3 residues: CASSPTASGRGEQFF. The CDR3 DNA follows: TGCGCCAGCAGCCCCACGGCTAGCGGGAGAGGTGAGCAGTTCTTC.

This chain uses TRBV4-2 with TRBJ2-5, with 9 bases lining up with TRBD2. The ends lost 4 bases at V and 6 bases at J; junction bases unmatched: 12. Germline loops: CDR1 LGHNA, CDR2 YNFKEQ. This CDR3 is built from 16 residues. The CDR3 here is CASSPSPGLAAQTQYF. The CDR3 DNA is TGTGCCAGCAGCCCATCACCGGGACTAGCTGCACAGACCCAGTACTTC.

This clone has a single count. The chain joins TRBV3-1 (or the pseudogene TRBV3-2) to TRBJ2-5; D uncertain. This CDR3 spans 16 amino acids. Germline CDR1 and CDR2: LGHDT and YNNKEL (reference sequence). V lost 1 base, J lost 1 base, and 13 bases lay in between. The CDR3 nucleotides read TGTGCCAGCAGCCAAGCTCGAATTCCCGGCCAAGAGACCCAGTACTTC. It is translated as CASSQARIPGQETQYF.

This rearrangement joins TRBV6-6 to TRBJ1-4; 11 positions agree with TRBD1. CDR1 is MNHNY, CDR2 SVGAGI, per germline (reference sequence). The CDR3 has 15 residues. Losses at the gene ends were 6 bases for V and 3 bases for J; bases not matched to a gene: 3. The CDR3 is CASRDRGLANEKLFF. CDR3 nucleotides: TGTGCCAGCAGGGACAGGGGGCTGGCTAATGAAAAACTGTTTTTT.